This TCR beta chain was sequenced for a study of cytomegalovirus exposure and HLA in healthy donors. Study as a whole: There were around 100 million unique TCR beta sequences, drawn from approximately 180 million T cells, in an earlier analysis. Study-level points and caveats: Earlier analysis looked at TCR beta V segments, and most were productive about 90% or about 30% of the time. The sole available immune exposure information was CMV serostatus. One cluster of highly shared sequence variants probably arose as a sequencing artifact.

Germline assignment: CDR1 SGHDT and CDR2 YYEEEE. V was pared by 2 bases and J by 2 bases, with 17 bases between. This CDR3 region has 16 residues. The PCR employed 60 Vbeta primers together with 13 Jbeta primers. Assay used: immunoSEQ multiplex PCR; TCRdb lists only in-frame clones, some missing. This sample yields around 120,000 clones, of which roughly 85% are seen a single time; approximately 2.8% belongs to the top ten. As regards this clone: Its specificity is not known.

Sequencing was done on a sample of PBMCs. The V gene is TRBV5-6, the J gene TRBJ2-7; D ambiguous. The source is a woman aged 40 to 49 in good health and CMV-seronegative. The CDR3 DNA is TGTGCCAGCAGCTTCATTGGAGCTCCAAATCCCTACGAGCAGTACTTC. This sequence encodes CASSFIGAPNPYEQYF.